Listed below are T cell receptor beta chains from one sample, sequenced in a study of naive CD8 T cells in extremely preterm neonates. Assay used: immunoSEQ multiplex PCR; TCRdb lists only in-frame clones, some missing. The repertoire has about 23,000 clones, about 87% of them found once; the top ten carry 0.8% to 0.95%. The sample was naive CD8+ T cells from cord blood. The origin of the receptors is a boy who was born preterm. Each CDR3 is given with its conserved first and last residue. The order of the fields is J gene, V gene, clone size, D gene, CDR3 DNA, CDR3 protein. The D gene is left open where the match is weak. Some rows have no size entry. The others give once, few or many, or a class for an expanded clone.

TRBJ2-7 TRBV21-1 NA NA TGTGCCAGCAGCAAATGGGGCAGGGGGCGGAACGAGCAGTACTTC CASSKWGRGRNEQYF
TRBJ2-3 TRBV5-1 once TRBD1 TGCGCCAGCAGCTCAGGGGGCGGCACAGATACGCAGTATTTT CASSSGGGTDTQYF
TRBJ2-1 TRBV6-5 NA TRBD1 TGTGCCAGCAGTATTCAGGGGGCTGAGCAGTTCTTC CASSIQGAEQFF
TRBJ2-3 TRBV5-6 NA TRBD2 TGTGCCAGCAGCTTGGGGACTAGCGGGGGGAGAGATACGCAGTATTTT CASSLGTSGGRDTQYF
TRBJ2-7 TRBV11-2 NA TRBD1 TGTGCCAGCGAACCGGGACAGGGGTACGAGCAGTACTTC CASEPGQGYEQYF
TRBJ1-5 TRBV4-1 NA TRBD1 TGCGCCAGCAGCCAAGACAGGGGGCAGCCCCAGCATTTT CASSQDRGQPQHF
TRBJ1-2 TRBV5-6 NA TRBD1 TGTGCCAGCAGCTTGGCTAGGGACAGGGTGTATGGCTACACCTTC CASSLARDRVYGYTF
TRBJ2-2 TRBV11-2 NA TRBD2 TGTGCCAGCAGGTCCCCGGGCGGGGGGGCCGGGGAGCTGTTTTTT CASRSPGGGAGELFF
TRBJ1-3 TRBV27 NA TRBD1 TGTGCCAGCAGGACGACAGGGGCGGGAAACACCATATATTTT CASRTTGAGNTIYF
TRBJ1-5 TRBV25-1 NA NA TGTGCCAGCAGTAGGTACGAGGGTCAGCCCCAGCATTTT CASSRYEGQPQHF
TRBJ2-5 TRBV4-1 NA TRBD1 TGCGCCAGCAGCCCACAGGGGGCGCAAGAGACCCAGTACTTC CASSPQGAQETQYF
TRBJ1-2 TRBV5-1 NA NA TGCGCCAGCAGCTTGGAGGGGAAGGGCTACACCTTC CASSLEGKGYTF
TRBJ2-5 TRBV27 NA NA TGTGCCAGCAGTTTTAGGGGTTTGGAGACCCAGTACTTC CASSFRGLETQYF
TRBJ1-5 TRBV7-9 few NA TGTGCCAGCAGCTTACAGGGCCAGCCCCAGCATTTT CASSLQGQPQHF
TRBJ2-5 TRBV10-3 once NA TGTGCCATCAGTGCAGGAAACCAAGAGACCCAGTACTTC CAISAGNQETQYF
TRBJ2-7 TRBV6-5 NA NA TGTGCCAGCAGTTACTCGCCCCGAGGGGGGGCCTACGAGCAGTACTTC CASSYSPRGGAYEQYF
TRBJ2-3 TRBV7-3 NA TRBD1 TGTGCCAGCAGCTTAACAGGGGGCAGCACAGATACGCAGTATTTT CASSLTGGSTDTQYF
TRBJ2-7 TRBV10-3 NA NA TGTGCCATCAGGAGCTCCTACGAGCAGTACTTC CAIRSSYEQYF
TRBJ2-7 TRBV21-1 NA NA TGTGCCAGCAGCAAAAGGGACAGGGGGTACGAGCAGTACTTC CASSKRDRGYEQYF
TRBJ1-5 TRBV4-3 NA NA TGCGCCAGCAGCCAAGATCCCAGGGGCAATCAGCCCCAGCATTTT CASSQDPRGNQPQHF
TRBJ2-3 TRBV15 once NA TGTGCCACCAGCAGAGAGAAACAAAACACAGATACGCAGTATTTT CATSREKQNTDTQYF
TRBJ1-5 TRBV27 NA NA TGTGCCAGCAGCCTCGGACACAATCAGCCCCAGCATTTT CASSLGHNQPQHF
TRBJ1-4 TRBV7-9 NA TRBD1 TGTGCCAGCAGACAGGGGGCTAATGAAAAACTGTTTTTT CASRQGANEKLFF
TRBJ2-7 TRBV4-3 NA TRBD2 TGCGCCAGCAGCCAAGGCAGACTAGCCTCCTACGAGCAGTACTTC CASSQGRLASYEQYF
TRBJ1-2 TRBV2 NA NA TGTGCCAGCAGCTCCTATGGCTACACCTTC CASSSYGYTF
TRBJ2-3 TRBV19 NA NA TGTGCCAGTAGTCTCCTCCGGTACACAGATACGCAGTATTTT CASSLLRYTDTQYF
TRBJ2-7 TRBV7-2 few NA TGTGCCAGCAGCTTAGACACCTACGAGCAGTACTTC CASSLDTYEQYF
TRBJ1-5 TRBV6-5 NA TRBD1 TGTGCCAGCAGTTTACGGACAGGGGGCGGCAATCAGCCCCAGCATTTT CASSLRTGGGNQPQHF
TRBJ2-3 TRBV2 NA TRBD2 TGTGCCAGCAGTGACCCCTTAGCGGGGGGGCCAGATACGCAGTATTTT CASSDPLAGGPDTQYF
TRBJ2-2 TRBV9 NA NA TGTGCCAGCAGCGGCCAGGGGACGAACACCGGGGAGCTGTTTTTT CASSGQGTNTGELFF
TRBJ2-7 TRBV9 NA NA TGTGCCAGCGCCTCACCCTACGAGCAGTACTTC CASASPYEQYF
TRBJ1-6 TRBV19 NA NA TGTGCCAGTAGTATAGTCACTACAGGGATTTCACCCCTCCACTTT CASSIVTTGISPLHF
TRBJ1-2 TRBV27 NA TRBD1 TGTGCCAGCAGTTTATACAGGGGGCACTATGGCTACACCTTC CASSLYRGHYGYTF
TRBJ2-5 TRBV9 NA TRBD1 TGTGCCAGCAGCGTAGGGCCAGGGGGAGAGACCCAGTACTTC CASSVGPGGETQYF
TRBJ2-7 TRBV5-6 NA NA TGTGCCAGCAGCTTAGCGAGCTCCTACGAGCAGTACTTC CASSLASSYEQYF
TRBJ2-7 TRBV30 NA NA TGTGCCTGGACAGGGTACGAGCAGTACTTC CAWTGYEQYF
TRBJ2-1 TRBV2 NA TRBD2 TGTGCCAGCATGGGGGGGGTCTACAATGAGCAGTTCTTC CASMGGVYNEQFF
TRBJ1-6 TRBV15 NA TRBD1 TGTGCCACCAAGGACAGGAGCTCCTATAATTCACCCCTCCACTTT CATKDRSSYNSPLHF
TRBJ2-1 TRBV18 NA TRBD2 TGTGCCAGCTCACCACGGACTAGCAATGAGCAGTTCTTC CASSPRTSNEQFF
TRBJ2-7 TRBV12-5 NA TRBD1 TGTGCTAGTGGTTTCGGGACAGGTTTTTACGAGCAGTACTTC CASGFGTGFYEQYF